These 5 T cell receptor beta chains were all obtained from the same sample, sequenced in a study of cytomegalovirus exposure and HLA in healthy donors. This table comes from immunoSEQ multiplex PCR, and its TCRdb copy is limited to in-frame clones, with some not included. In the table there are some 140,000 clones, 86% of which are singletons. Source material: PBMCs. These receptors all come from a man aged 18 to 29 in good health and CMV-seronegative.

The rearrangement links TRBV29-1 to TRBJ2-7, with D perhaps TRBD2 (7 bases). Germline V gives CDR1 SQVTM, CDR2 ANQGSEA. V dropped 0 bases and J dropped 9 bases, with 18 bases sitting between them. This CDR3 is 14 amino acids long. Written as DNA, the CDR3 is TGCAGCGTTGAAGATGAGTGGAGCGGGACAAGGCAGTACTTC. It is translated as CSVEDEWSGTRQYF.

V and J are TRBV19 and TRBJ2-7; tentatively, D is TRBD1 (6 bases). The germline CDR1 and CDR2 sequences are LNHDA and SQIVND (reference sequence). The V gene lost 7 bases and the J gene lost 6 bases, with 16 bases spanning the gap. The CDR3 spans 13 residues. The CDR3 nucleotides are TGTGCCAGTAAGCAGGGGTCCATGGGCGAGCAGTACTTC. Translated, it gives CASKQGSMGEQYF.

This clone was found a few times. The J gene is TRBJ2-7, the V gene TRBV6-6; 7 bases map to TRBD2. CDR3 length equals 15 residues. J gave up 2 bases and V 6 bases, and 10 bases lay outside the gene matches. CDR1 is MNHNY and CDR2 is SVGAGI in the germline V gene (reference sequence). In DNA, the CDR3 is TGTGCCAGCAGCAACGAGGCTAGCGGAACCTACGAGCAGTACTTC. Residues: CASSNEASGTYEQYF.

J is TRBJ2-7 and V is TRBV20-1, with D perhaps matching TRBD2 (6 bases). V was pared by 5 bases and J by 4 bases, with 9 bases between. There are 11 residues in the CDR3. CDR1 is DFQATT and CDR2 is SNEGSKA in the germline V gene (reference sequence). The CDR3 DNA is TGCAGTGCTGGGGGGAGATACGAGCAGTACTTC. Translated: CSAGGRYEQYF.

V and J are TRBV27 and TRBJ2-1, with 11 positions matching TRBD1. The germline V gene encodes CDR1 MNHEY and CDR2 SMNVEV (reference sequence). The CDR3 covers 16 residues. V trimming: 5 bases; J trimming: 5 bases; junction bases outside the gene matches: 8. In DNA, the CDR3 is TGTGCCAGCAGTCCCGGGACAGGGGGTGGGAACAATGAGCAGTTCTTC. Its protein is CASSPGTGGGNNEQFF.